The next 4 T cell receptor beta chains were all read from a single sample in a study of T-cell reconstitution after alpha-beta-depleted transplantation in children. Construction of the TCRbeta library involved unique molecular identifiers. TCRdb analysed the PCR reads with MiXCR anew, one entry per CDR3 protein. The repertoire holds over 550,000 distinct CDR3 sequences, with about 10% as singletons. The starting material was PBMCs from the stem cell graft donor, obtained from the stem cell graft. All receptors derive from a human donor who donated a stem cell graft to a child with acute myeloid leukemia.

The V and J genes are TRBV12-3 or TRBV12-4 and TRBJ2-1; TRBD2 agrees at 8 bases. The CDR3 contains 16 residues. Trimming took 2 bases from V and 0 from J; bases not matched to a gene: 3. The CDR3 here is CASSLFAGGSYNEQFF. CDR3 sequence (DNA): TGTGCCAGCAGTTTATTTGCGGGAGGCTCCTACAATGAGCAGTTCTTC.

The V call is TRBV25-1, the J call TRBJ1-5; D possibly corresponds to TRBD1 (6 bases). CDR3 size: 14 residues. The germline V and J ends were trimmed by 6 bases and 7 bases, with 16 bases remaining between them. The germline V gene encodes CDR1 MGHDK and CDR2 SYGVNS. The CDR3 sequence: CASRPNRVGQPQHF. CDR3 nucleotide sequence: TGTGCCAGCAGACCAAACAGGGTAGGACAGCCCCAGCATTTT. Supplemented by reference TRBV25-1 and TRBJ1-5, the full variable domain reads EADIYQTPRYLVIGTGKKITLECSQTMGHDKMYWYQQDPGMELHLIHYSYGVNSTEKGDLSSESTVSRIRTEHFPLTLESARPSHTSQYLCASRPNRVGQPQHFGDGTRLSIL.

This clonotype was found a few times. J is TRBJ2-7 and V is TRBV20-1; 9 nucleotides line up with TRBD2. Trimming cost V 5 bases and J 1 base; bases outside gene matches: 6. From germline, CDR1 is DFQATT and CDR2 SNEGSKA (reference sequence). This CDR3 contains 14 residues. Here the CDR3 reads CSALLTSGSYEQYF. For the CDR3, the DNA is TGCAGTGCTTTGCTGACTAGCGGTTCCTACGAGCAGTACTTC.

This chain uses TRBV2 with TRBJ1-2, with no clear D. The V end was cut by 8 bases, the J end by 1 base, with 8 bases between. The CDR3 is 12 residues long. Germline V lookup: CDR1 SNHLY, CDR2 FYNNEI. This CDR3 reads CASSGSNYGYTF. The CDR3 region has the DNA TGTGCCAGCTCGGGCAGTAACTATGGCTACACCTTC.